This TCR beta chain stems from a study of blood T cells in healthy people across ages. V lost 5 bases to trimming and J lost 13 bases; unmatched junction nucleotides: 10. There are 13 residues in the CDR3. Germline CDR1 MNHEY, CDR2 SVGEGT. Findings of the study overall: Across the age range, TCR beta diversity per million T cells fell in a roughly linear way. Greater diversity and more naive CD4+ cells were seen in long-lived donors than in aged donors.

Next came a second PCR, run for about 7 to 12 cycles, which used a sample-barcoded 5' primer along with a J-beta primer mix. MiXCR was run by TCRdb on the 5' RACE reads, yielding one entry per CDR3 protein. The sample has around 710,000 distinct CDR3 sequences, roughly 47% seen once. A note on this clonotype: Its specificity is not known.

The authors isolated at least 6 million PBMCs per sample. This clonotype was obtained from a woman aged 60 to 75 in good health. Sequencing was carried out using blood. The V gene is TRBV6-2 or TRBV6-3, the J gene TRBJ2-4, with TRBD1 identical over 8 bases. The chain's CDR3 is CASSIHDRGKQYF. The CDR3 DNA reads TGTGCCAGCAGTATACACGACAGGGGAAAGCAGTACTTC.